Listed below are T cell receptor beta chains from one sample, sequenced in a study of OX40 agonist ivuxolimab in advanced cancers. TCRdb's table, derived via immunoSEQ multiplex PCR, lists solely in-frame clones and lacks some. The sample comprises almost 15,000 clones, roughly three quarters of which are singletons, and less than 35% rests with the top ten. The material sequenced was CD4+ or CD8+ T cells sorted from blood, taken in a trial of the OX40 agonist ivuxolimab. These receptors came from an adult with an advanced solid tumor such as melanoma, head and neck, liver or kidney cancer. CDR3s include the opening cysteine and the closing phenylalanine or tryptophan. D genes are given only for firm matches. Expanded clones get a size class; other rows say once, few or many, or leave the size out.

v_gene,abundance,d_gene,j_gene,CDR3aa,CDR3nt
TRBV6-5,NA,NA,TRBJ1-3,CASSPFFGNTIYF,TGTGCCAGCAGTCCTTTTTTTGGAAACACCATATATTTT
TRBV6-5,NA,NA,TRBJ1-5,CASSPRDNQPQHF,TGTGCCAGCAGCCCCAGGGACAACCAGCCCCAGCATTTT
TRBV4-1,few,NA,TRBJ2-1,CASSHSYGTLEQFF,TGCGCCAGCAGCCATAGCTACGGGACACTCGAGCAGTTCTTC
TRBV6-6,once,NA,TRBJ1-1,CASSLEGEIGNTEAFF,TGTGCCAGCAGTCTGGAGGGAGAGATCGGGAACACTGAAGCTTTCTTT
TRBV6-5,NA,TRBD1,TRBJ1-1,CASSYGTAFTEAFF,TGTGCCAGCAGTTATGGGACAGCCTTTACTGAAGCTTTCTTT
TRBV7-9,NA,NA,TRBJ2-2,CASSWTARTGELFF,TGTGCCAGCAGCTGGACAGCAAGGACCGGGGAGCTGTTTTTT
TRBV6-5,NA,NA,TRBJ1-2,CASTSIPANYGYTF,TGTGCCAGCACCTCTATACCTGCTAACTATGGCTACACCTTC
TRBV5-6,NA,TRBD2,TRBJ2-7,CASSPRGAYEQYF,TGTGCCAGCAGCCCCCGGGGGGCCTACGAGCAGTACTTC
TRBV5-6,NA,NA,TRBJ1-6,CASSSLEGSYNSPLHF,TGTGCCAGCAGCTCATTGGAGGGCTCCTATAATTCACCCCTCCACTTT
TRBV7-2,NA,NA,TRBJ1-3,CASNFLGGDGNTIYF,TGTGCCAGCAACTTCCTCGGGGGTGATGGAAACACCATATATTTT
TRBV6-6,NA,NA,TRBJ2-4,CASIGRTQNIQYF,TGTGCCAGCATAGGGAGGACCCAAAACATTCAGTACTTC
TRBV7-9,NA,NA,TRBJ2-7,CASSGGPRDYEQYF,TGTGCCAGCAGCGGTGGCCCAAGAGACTACGAGCAGTACTTC
TRBV9,NA,NA,TRBJ1-4,CASSGGAGWGEKLFF,TGTGCCAGCAGCGGTGGCGCGGGCTGGGGTGAAAAACTGTTTTTT
TRBV4-2,medium-sized,NA,TRBJ2-7,CASSQVGGAVTSEQYF,TGTGCCAGCAGCCAAGTAGGCGGGGCGGTGACCTCAGAGCAGTACTTC
TRBV4-3,once,NA,TRBJ1-4,CASSQDPARGNEKLFF,TGCGCCAGCAGCCAAGACCCGGCGCGGGGGAATGAAAAACTGTTTTTT
TRBV7-6,NA,TRBD2,TRBJ2-2,CASSLGLAGTGELFF,TGTGCCAGCAGCTTAGGACTAGCTGGCACCGGGGAGCTGTTTTTT
TRBV6-5,NA,NA,TRBJ1-5,CASRQGGNQPQHF,TGTGCCAGCAGACAGGGCGGCAATCAGCCCCAGCATTTT
TRBV9,NA,NA,TRBJ1-1,CASSSNTEAFF,TGTGCCAGCAGTTCCAACACTGAAGCTTTCTTT
TRBV6-7,NA,NA,TRBJ1-2,CASSDFSYYGYTF,TGTGCCAGCAGCGACTTCAGTTATTATGGCTACACCTTC